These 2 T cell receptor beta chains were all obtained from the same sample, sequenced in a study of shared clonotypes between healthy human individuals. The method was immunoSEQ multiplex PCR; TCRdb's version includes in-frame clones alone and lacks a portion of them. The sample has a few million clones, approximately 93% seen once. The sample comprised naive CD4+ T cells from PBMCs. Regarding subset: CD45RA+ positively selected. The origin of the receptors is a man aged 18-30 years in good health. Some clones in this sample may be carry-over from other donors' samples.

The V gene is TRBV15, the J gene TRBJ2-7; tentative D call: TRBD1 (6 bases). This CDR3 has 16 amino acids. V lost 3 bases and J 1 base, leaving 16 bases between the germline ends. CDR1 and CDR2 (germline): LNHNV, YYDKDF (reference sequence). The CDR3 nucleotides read TGTGCCACCAGCAGCCCAGGGGTTGGCCAATCCTACGAGCAGTACTTC. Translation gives CATSSPGVGQSYEQYF.

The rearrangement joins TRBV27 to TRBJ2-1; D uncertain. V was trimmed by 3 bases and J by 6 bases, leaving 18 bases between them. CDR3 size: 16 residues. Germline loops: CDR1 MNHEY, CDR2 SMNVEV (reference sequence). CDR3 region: CASSLRLRAIGNEQFF. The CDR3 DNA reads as TGTGCCAGCAGTTTGCGTCTCCGGGCCATAGGCAATGAGCAGTTCTTC.